Each of the 29 T cell receptor beta chains below was sequenced from the same sample in a study of T cell repertoires in cytomegalovirus infection (dated by TCRdb to the late 2010s). The instrument given in TCRdb is Illumina HiSeq 1500. In-frame beta chains were kept once TCRdb had trimmed the public reads at Q25 with fastp and called clones with MiXCR. Each entry is one CDR3 protein sequence, shown with its most common DNA and genes. The sample includes fewer than 550,000 distinct CDR3 sequences, with approximately 26% observed a single time. About 13% of the sample belongs to the ten largest clones. The sequencing sample was made of PBMCs. Receptors originate from a human donor in good health (CMV status not recorded). Some clones in this sample may be carry-over from other donors' samples.

This clonotype appeared many times. V gene TRBV7-2 combines with J gene TRBJ2-3; D tentatively reads TRBD1 or TRBD2 (5 bases each). This CDR3 contains 15 residues. Trimming stripped 4 bases from V and 4 bases from J, with 15 bases between. Germline-derived CDR1 and CDR2 are SGHTA and FQGNSA. CDR3 nucleotides: TGTGCCAGCAGCTCCCCGGGACGTAAGGCAGATACGCAGTATTTT. It codes for CASSSPGRKADTQYF.

The sample holds a few counts of this clonotype. This chain links TRBV19 with TRBJ1-1; 7 bases match TRBD1. This CDR3 is built from 14 residues. With 6 bases clipped from V and 1 base from J, the junction kept 5 bases outside the gene matches. Per germline, CDR1 LNHDA and CDR2 SQIVND (reference sequence). This CDR3 is CASRSQGENTEAFF. CDR3 bases: TGTGCCAGTAGATCTCAGGGGGAGAACACTGAAGCTTTCTTT.

J is TRBJ2-7 and V is TRBV6-2 or TRBV6-3, with 10 bases fitting TRBD2. This CDR3 spans 15 amino acids. V lost 0 bases to trimming and J lost 6 bases; unmatched junction nucleotides: 5. From germline, CDR1 is MNHEY and CDR2 SVGEGT. The chain's CDR3 is CASSYSEREGLEQYF. The CDR3 DNA reads TGTGCCAGCAGTTACTCTGAGCGGGAGGGCCTCGAGCAGTACTTC.

This rearrangement joins TRBV11-2 to TRBJ2-7, with D uncertain. This CDR3 region has 11 residues. V lost 8 bases and J 0 bases, leaving 5 bases between the germline ends. CDR1 SGHAT and CDR2 FQNNGV come from the germline V gene. The CDR3 loop is CASGLSYEQYV. The CDR3 DNA follows: TGTGCCAGCGGCCTCTCCTACGAGCAGTACGTC.

The rearrangement links TRBV20-1 to TRBJ1-1; TRBD1 might be the D (6 bases). The CDR3 has 19 residues. Germline V CDR1 and CDR2: DFQATT, SNEGSKA (reference sequence). Trimming cost V 0 bases and J 4 bases, with 27 bases left between them. The CDR3 loop reads CSARDPAGAHVGGGTEAFF. CDR3 DNA: TGCAGTGCTAGAGATCCTGCGGGGGCCCATGTCGGAGGTGGCACTGAAGCTTTCTTT.

This clonotype was found a few times. The V gene is TRBV6-5, the J gene TRBJ2-3; TRBD2 aligns across 7 bases. The germline gives CDR1 MNHEY, CDR2 SVGAGI. With V trimmed by 8 bases and J by 5 bases, 19 bases remained unmatched. CDR3 size: 17 residues. For the CDR3, the DNA is TGTGCCAGCTATCCGACGTGGGCTAGCGGAGGTGGAGATACGCAGTATTTT. This sequence encodes CASYPTWASGGGDTQYF.

This chain joins TRBV4-3 and TRBJ2-2, with a tentative D call TRBD2 (5 bases). Germline V gene lookup returns CDR1 LGHNA and CDR2 YSLEER. CDR3 length equals 16 residues. V lost 0 bases and J 1 base, leaving 9 bases between the germline ends. Here the CDR3 DNA reads TGCGCCAGCAGCCAAGATGGGGAGCGGAACACCGGGGAGCTGTTTTTT. This gives the protein CASSQDGERNTGELFF.

The gene calls are TRBV7-2 and TRBJ2-5, with TRBD2 matching 7 bases. J was trimmed by 1 base and V by 5 bases; bases with no gene match: 10. Germline V lookup: CDR1 SGHTA, CDR2 FQGNSA. The length of the CDR3 is 16 residues. The CDR3 is CASSLRLAIIQETQYF. DNA for the CDR3: TGTGCCAGCAGCCTCCGACTAGCAATTATCCAAGAGACCCAGTACTTC.

The rearrangement joins TRBV18 to TRBJ1-1; D not resolved. This CDR3 comprises 12 residues. In germline, CDR1 is KGHSH, CDR2 LQKENI. Trimming took off 6 bases at V and 11 bases at J, with 16 bases between the two ends. The CDR3 loop reads CASSRTSQEAFF. The CDR3 region has the DNA TGTGCCAGCTCTCGGACGTCCCAGGAGGCTTTCTTT.

In its sample, this clonotype was seen many times. This chain joins TRBV18 and TRBJ1-5; tentative D call: TRBD1 (6 bases). CDR1 is KGHSH, CDR2 LQKENI, per germline. This CDR3 is built from 16 residues. With 2 bases removed from V and 4 bases from J, the gap between germline ends came to 15 bases. The CDR3 nucleotides read TGTGCCAGCTCACCAAGTTCTCAGGGGTTGAATCAGCCCCAGCATTTT. It specifies CASSPSSQGLNQPQHF.

This clonotype was counted only a few times. V is TRBV20-1 and J is TRBJ2-5; perhaps TRBD2 as D (6 bases). Germline V gene sequence: CDR1 DFQATT, CDR2 SNEGSKA (reference sequence). The germline V and J ends were trimmed by 7 bases and 2 bases, with 11 bases remaining between them. The CDR3 contains 12 residues. CDR3 loop: CSVRGGQETQYF. The CDR3 region has the DNA TGCAGTGTCAGAGGAGGGCAAGAGACCCAGTACTTC.

This clonotype has only a few counts. CDR3 sequence reads: CASSPGRPYDYGYTF. The CDR3 DNA reads TGTGCCAGCAGTCCCGGACGACCTTACGACTATGGCTACACCTTC. V gene TRBV6-1 combines with J gene TRBJ1-2, with D unclear. The CDR3 runs to 15 residues. Germline V gene data show CDR1 as MNHNS and CDR2 as SASEGT. V lost 5 bases and J lost 3, with 16 bases in between.

This clonotype was counted a few times. The CDR3 bases are TGTGCCATCAGCCGTGGGACAGGGGGCGGCACCGGGGAGCTGTTTTTT. Encoded protein: CAISRGTGGGTGELFF. The gene calls are TRBV10-3 and TRBJ2-2; 12 bases are shared with TRBD1. Losses at the gene ends were 6 bases for V and 4 bases for J; bases not matched to a gene: 6. The V gene's germline CDR1 is ENHRY and CDR2 SYGVKD. This CDR3 is built from 16 residues.

This clonotype was found a few times. The chain couples TRBV6-2 or TRBV6-3 to TRBJ1-1; D unclear. Trimming took off 0 bases at V and 7 bases at J, with 15 bases between the two ends. CDR1 and CDR2 (germline): MNHEY, SVGEGT. CDR3 length: 15 amino acids. The CDR3 loop is CASSYSGDSSDEAFF. CDR3 nucleotide sequence: TGTGCCAGCAGTTACTCGGGTGATTCCTCCGATGAAGCTTTCTTT.

The CDR3 spells CASSLGVQRQPQHF. CDR3 bases: TGCGCCAGCAGCCTCGGGGTACAAAGACAGCCCCAGCATTTT. The chain uses TRBV4-3 and TRBJ1-5; unclear D gene. The CDR3 has 14 amino acids. Germline V CDR1 and CDR2: LGHNA, YSLEER. Trimming shortened V by 4 bases and J by 7 bases, and 14 bases separated the two germline ends.

There are many counts of this clonotype. The gene calls are TRBV6-1 and TRBJ2-1, with no clear D. CDR1 and CDR2 (germline): MNHNS, SASEGT. This CDR3 is 15 amino acids long. Trimming took 0 bases from V and 0 from J, leaving 6 bases between them. CDR3 DNA: TGTGCCAGCAGTGAAGCACTGAGCTCCTACAATGAGCAGTTCTTC. Amino acid sequence: CASSEALSSYNEQFF.

This rearrangement joins TRBV27 to TRBJ2-3; tentatively, D is TRBD2 (6 bases). The CDR3 is 15 amino acids. CDR1 is MNHEY and CDR2 is SMNVEV in the germline V gene (reference sequence). Trimming cost V 6 bases and J 4 bases, with 17 bases left between them. CDR3 bases: TGTGCCAGCAGCCCCCGGCGAGGGGAGGCAGATACGCAGTATTTT. Its protein is CASSPRRGEADTQYF.

This clonotype was counted between two and nine times. V is TRBV7-9 and J is TRBJ2-7; TRBD2 agrees at 10 bases. The length of the CDR3 is 16 residues. Germline CDR1 is SEHNR and CDR2 is FQNEAQ (reference sequence). V lost 0 bases to trimming and J lost 5 bases; unmatched junction nucleotides: 7. The CDR3 here is CASSLASGLAGDEQYF. CDR3 nucleotide sequence: TGTGCCAGCAGCTTAGCCTCAGGGCTAGCGGGGGACGAGCAGTACTTC.

In this sample, this clonotype turned up many times. This rearrangement joins TRBV7-8 to TRBJ1-1, with D unclear. The V end lost 0 bases, the J end lost 2 bases, and 7 bases lay between the germline ends. From germline, CDR1 is SGHVS and CDR2 FQNEAQ. The CDR3 extends over 14 amino acids. The CDR3 nucleotides read TGTGCCAGCAGCTTAGCGGCAACCAACACTGAAGCTTTCTTT. This sequence encodes CASSLAATNTEAFF.

This clonotype was seen more than once but under ten times. The chain has TRBV7-2 and TRBJ2-3; a weak D match, TRBD2 (6 bases). The germline gives CDR1 SGHTA, CDR2 FQGNSA. CDR3 size: 14 residues. V gave up 5 bases and J gave up 6 bases, with 15 bases separating them. The DNA for the CDR3 is TGTGCCAGCAGCGGTCAAAGGGGAGGCGATACGCAGTATTTT. It yields the protein CASSGQRGGDTQYF. Drawing the rest from reference TRBV7-2 and TRBJ2-3, the complete variable domain is GAGVSQSPSNKVTEKGKDVELRCDPISGHTALYWYRQSLGQGLEFLIYFQGNSAPDKSGLPSDRFSAERTGGSVSTLTIQRTQQEDSAVYLCASSGQRGGDTQYFGPGTRLTVL.

The V gene is TRBV28, the J gene TRBJ1-3; D is possibly TRBD1 (5 bases). The CDR3 extends over 16 amino acids. Trimming removed 5 bases at V and 4 bases at J, with 18 bases between. CDR1 is MDHEN, CDR2 SYDVKM, per germline. Written as DNA, the CDR3 is TGTGCCAGCAGTGCCGACCCGGGACCACGGGGAAACACCATATATTTT. This encodes CASSADPGPRGNTIYF.

This clonotype appeared many times. The chain employs TRBV6-1 and TRBJ1-5; D is ambiguous. The CDR3 has 16 amino acids. Germline CDR1 MNHNS, CDR2 SASEGT. V was shortened by 2 bases and J by 2 bases, with 13 bases between the two germline ends. Here the CDR3 reads CASSEFSRSRNQPQHF. As DNA, the CDR3 is TGTGCCAGCAGTGAATTCTCCAGGAGCCGCAATCAGCCCCAGCATTTT.

This clonotype was detected a few times. The chain joins TRBV5-6 to TRBJ2-3; TRBD2 matches 10 bases. V lost 3 bases to trimming and J lost 5 bases; unmatched junction nucleotides: 6. This CDR3 has 15 amino acids. Germline-derived CDR1 and CDR2 are SGHDT and YYEEEE. In DNA, the CDR3 is TGTGCCAGCAGCTCTAGCGGGAGCGTCAAAGATACGCAGTATTTT. Its protein product is CASSSSGSVKDTQYF.

The sample holds a few counts of this clonotype. This chain joins TRBV11-3 and TRBJ1-1, with D tentatively TRBD1 (5 bases). Trimming removed 0 bases from V and 4 bases from J, with 15 bases in between. Germline CDR1 is SGHNT and CDR2 is YENEEA. The CDR3 extends over 16 amino acids. The CDR3 region is CASSLDWVDIGTEAFF. The CDR3 DNA is TGTGCCAGCAGCTTAGATTGGGTGGACATCGGCACTGAAGCTTTCTTT.

The chain links TRBV5-6 to TRBJ1-6, with 11 bases that match TRBD1. The length of the CDR3 is 15 residues. J lost 9 bases, V lost 6 bases, and 8 bases had no gene match. The germline CDR1 and CDR2 sequences are SGHDT and YYEEEE. CDR3 coding DNA: TGTGCCAGCACTTCGAGGGGGACAGGGGGTTCACCCCTCCACTTT. Its protein product is CASTSRGTGGSPLHF.

This clonotype was counted ten times or more. The rearrangement joins TRBV7-8 to TRBJ2-7, with D perhaps assigned TRBD1 or TRBD2 (5 bases each). Trimming removed 4 bases at V and 2 bases at J, with 15 bases between. Per germline, CDR1 SGHVS and CDR2 FQNEAQ. CDR3 length: 15 residues. CDR3 in amino acids: CASSSRAGTAYEQYV. For the CDR3, the DNA is TGTGCCAGCAGCTCCCGTGCAGGGACGGCCTACGAGCAGTACGTC.

There are a few counts of this clonotype. The chain links TRBV4-3 to TRBJ2-1, with 10 bases lining up with TRBD2. V was pared by 4 bases and J by 4 bases, with 13 bases of the junction left unmatched. The CDR3 is 18 amino acids. Germline loops: CDR1 LGHNA, CDR2 YSLEER. The CDR3 reads CASSRTPLAGVRYNEQFF. The CDR3, as DNA: TGCGCCAGCAGCCGGACCCCCCTAGCGGGAGTGCGGTACAATGAGCAGTTCTTC.

The V and J genes are TRBV5-1 and TRBJ1-1, with 10 bases identical to TRBD1. The CDR3 spans 15 residues. Germline V gene data show CDR1 as SGHRS and CDR2 as YFSETQ. Trimming took 5 bases from V and 1 from J; bases not matched to a gene: 5. CDR3 in amino acids: CASSRQGATNTEAFF. DNA for the CDR3: TGCGCCAGCAGTCGACAGGGGGCCACGAACACTGAAGCTTTCTTT.

This clonotype was recorded at least ten times. The gene calls are TRBV7-2 and TRBJ2-7; 11 bases map to TRBD1. The V segment lost 5 bases and the J segment 9 bases; nucleotides outside the gene matches: 6. CDR3 length: 13 amino acids. Germline values: CDR1 SGHTA, CDR2 FQGNSA. CDR3 sequence reads: CASSTDRGQVQYF. DNA for the CDR3: TGTGCCAGCAGCACGGACAGGGGGCAAGTGCAGTACTTC. Based on the CDR3 plus reference TRBV7-2 and TRBJ2-7, the full variable domain is GAGVSQSPSNKVTEKGKDVELRCDPISGHTALYWYRQSLGQGLEFLIYFQGNSAPDKSGLPSDRFSAERTGGSVSTLTIQRTQQEDSAVYLCASSTDRGQVQYFGPGTRLTVT.